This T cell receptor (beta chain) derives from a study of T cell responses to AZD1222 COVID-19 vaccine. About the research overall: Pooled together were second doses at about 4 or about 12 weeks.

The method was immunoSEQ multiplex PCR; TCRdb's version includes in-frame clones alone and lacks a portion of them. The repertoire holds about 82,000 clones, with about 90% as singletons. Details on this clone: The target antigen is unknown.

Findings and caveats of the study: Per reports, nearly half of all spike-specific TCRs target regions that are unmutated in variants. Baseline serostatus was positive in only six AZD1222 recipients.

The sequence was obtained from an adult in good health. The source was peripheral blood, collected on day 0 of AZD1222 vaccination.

The CDR3 sequence: CASSFLGTGGLNEQFF. The CDR3 nucleotides read TGTGCCAGCAGTTTTCTTGGGACAGGAGGGTTGAATGAGCAGTTCTTC. The genes are TRBV28 and TRBJ2-1; TRBD1 matches at 8 bases. V was clipped by 3 bases and J by 7 bases; unmatched bases: 11. Germline loops: CDR1 MDHEN, CDR2 SYDVKM. The CDR3 is 16 amino acids.